This TCR beta chain emerged from a study of identical twins. TCRdb used MiXCR to reprocess the 5' RACE reads, holding one entry per CDR3 protein. The data hold roughly 690,000 distinct CDR3 sequences, with 21% observed a single time. This CDR3 is built from 13 residues. V was trimmed by 8 bases and J by 4 bases, leaving 12 bases between them. These data were also reused for a study on T cells expressing NK-cell markers. From that second work: Each TCR beta repertoire originated in sorted T cells that were CD3+CD56+NKG2C+, CD3+CD56+NKG2C- or CD3+CD56-NKG2C+. Top CD8+ clonotypes included the dominant CD3+CD56+NKG2C+ clonotypes in six donors. One observes that, in several donors, these clonotypes were also the leading ones within the CD3+CD56-NKG2C+ fraction.

The chain couples TRBV12-3 or TRBV12-4 to TRBJ2-1; D gene ambiguous. Sample: PBMCs. The sequence was obtained from a young woman in good health. This CDR3 reads CASFKQFYNEQFF. The CDR3 DNA follows: TGTGCCAGCTTCAAGCAGTTTTACAATGAGCAGTTCTTC.